This T cell receptor beta chain is drawn from a study of blood T cell repertoires in COVID-19. The overall study: T cells, B-cell-depleted T cells, or PBMCs supplied cDNA or gDNA.

Researchers sorted participants into cohorts using their self-reported clinical history. Participants in the exposed group had met a COVID-19 case in the 2 weeks before joining the study. Germline loops: CDR1 LGHNA, CDR2 YNFKEQ. This CDR3 spans 13 amino acids. V lost 0 bases to trimming and J lost 9 bases; unmatched junction nucleotides: 3. Authors' analysis steps: Counts of nucleated cells, estimated from reference gene primer amplification, were obtained. Sequencing used immunoSEQ multiplex PCR; TCRdb keeps in-frame clones, though not all of them. V and J calls and clone size are as listed in that table; D and trimming were resolved from the DNA. The table records over 200,000 clones, approximately 86% of them present only once.

The rearrangement joins TRBV4-2 to TRBJ2-5; 8 nucleotides match TRBD1. The specimen sequenced was PBMCs or T cells enriched from blood (not recorded which). This receptor was taken from a woman aged 30 to 39 who had been exposed to COVID-19. This chain's CDR3 is CASSQEWDRPQYF. For the CDR3, the DNA is TGTGCCAGCAGCCAAGAGTGGGACAGGCCCCAGTACTTC.